This T cell receptor (beta chain) was found in a study of T cells in Graves' hyperthyroidism and ophthalmopathy. Per germline, CDR1 MNHNS and CDR2 SASEGT. The junction had 2 bases not matched to a gene; V was cut back by 1 base and J by 5 bases. The CDR3 covers 16 residues. RNA transcripts gave rise to amplified TCR beta CDR3 regions. TCR CDR3 underwent first-round RT-PCR with the HTBI primer set. In TCRdb, the multiplex PCR reads were re-called with MiXCR into one record per CDR3 protein. The table includes 500,000 to 600,000 distinct CDR3 sequences, 46% detected once. V is TRBV6-1 and J is TRBJ2-5; TRBD2 aligns across 15 bases. This TCR came from an adult woman with Graves' disease, either hyperthyroidism or ophthalmopathy (not recorded which). The sequencing input was peripheral blood or thyroid tissue (not recorded which). This CDR3 is CASSEGGTSGRETQYF. CDR3 nucleotide sequence: TGTGCCAGCAGTGAAGGGGGGACTAGCGGGAGGGAGACCCAGTACTTC.